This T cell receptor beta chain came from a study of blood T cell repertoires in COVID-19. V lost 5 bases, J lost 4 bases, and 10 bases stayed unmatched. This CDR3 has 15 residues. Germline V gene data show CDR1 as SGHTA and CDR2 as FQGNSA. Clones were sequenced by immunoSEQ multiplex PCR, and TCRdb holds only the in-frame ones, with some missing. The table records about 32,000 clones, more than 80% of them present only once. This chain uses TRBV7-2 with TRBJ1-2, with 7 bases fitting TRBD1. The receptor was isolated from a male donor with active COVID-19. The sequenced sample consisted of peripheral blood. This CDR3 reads CASSTDLTGTYGYTF. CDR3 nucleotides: TGTGCCAGCAGCACCGACTTGACAGGGACCTATGGCTACACCTTC.